The 2 T cell receptor beta chains presented below share a single source sample, sequenced in a study of T cells in Graves' hyperthyroidism and ophthalmopathy. Template material for amplifying TCR beta CDR3 regions consisted of RNA transcripts. First-round RT-PCR with HTBI primers amplified the TCR CDR3 region. TCRdb passed the multiplex PCR reads through MiXCR, listing each CDR3 protein once. Here the sample spans around 300,000 distinct CDR3 sequences, roughly 13% being singletons. The sample comprised blood. The receptors here all came from a woman in her forties with Graves' hyperthyroidism.

Details on this clonotype: One end of the junction does not line up with germline, which may come from a read error. The CDR3 is CASSQIHWGNTKAFF. Written as DNA, the CDR3 is TGCGCCAGCAGCCAAATCCACTGGGGGAACACTAAAGCCTTCTTT. The chain links TRBV7-2 to TRBJ1-1; a possible D gene is TRBD1 (5 bases). The CDR3 covers 15 residues. Germline V gene sequence: CDR1 SGHTA, CDR2 FQGNSA.

In this sample, this clonotype turned up many times. The chain joins TRBV20-1 to TRBJ2-5; 11 bases are a match to TRBD2. This CDR3 has 14 residues. Trimming removed 6 bases from V and 5 bases from J; junction bases left unmatched: 8. Germline V CDR1 and CDR2: DFQATT, SNEGSKA (reference sequence). CDR3 residues: CSAISGRGGETQYF. The CDR3 DNA follows: TGCAGTGCGATTAGCGGGAGGGGGGGCGAGACCCAGTACTTC.